This T cell receptor beta chain was recovered during a study of cytotoxic CD8 clonotypes in ibrutinib-treated CLL. About 2 micrograms of genomic DNA (from cryopreserved PBMCs) were used for TCR beta libraries. This CDR3 region has 16 residues. V lost 5 bases to trimming and J lost 4 bases; unmatched junction nucleotides: 12. The germline V gene encodes CDR1 SGHNT and CDR2 YENEEA. This clone was seen a few times. Only in-frame clones appear in the TCRdb table, and some are missing; sequencing was by immunoSEQ multiplex PCR. The sample has 150,000 or so clones, around 84% seen once. This sequence joins TRBV11-3 and TRBJ2-3; 7 bases map to TRBD2. The origin of this receptor is a human donor with chronic lymphocytic leukemia. Specimen: PBMCs, collected after 12 months of ibrutinib treatment. CDR3 coding DNA: TGTGCCAGCAGCCGTAGGGCGGGAGCATCGGCAGATACGCAGTATTTT. As protein: CASSRRAGASADTQYF.